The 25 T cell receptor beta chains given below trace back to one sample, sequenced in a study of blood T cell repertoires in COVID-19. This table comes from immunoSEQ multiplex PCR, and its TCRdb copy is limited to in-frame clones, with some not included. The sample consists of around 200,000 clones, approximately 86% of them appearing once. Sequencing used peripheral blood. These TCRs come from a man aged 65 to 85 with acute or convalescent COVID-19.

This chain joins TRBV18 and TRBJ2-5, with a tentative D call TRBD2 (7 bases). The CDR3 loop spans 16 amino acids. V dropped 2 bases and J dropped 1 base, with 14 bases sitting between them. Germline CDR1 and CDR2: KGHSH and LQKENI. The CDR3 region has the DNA TGTGCCAGCTCACCATCGGGGGGCGCTTTCCAAGAGACCCAGTACTTC. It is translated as CASSPSGGAFQETQYF.

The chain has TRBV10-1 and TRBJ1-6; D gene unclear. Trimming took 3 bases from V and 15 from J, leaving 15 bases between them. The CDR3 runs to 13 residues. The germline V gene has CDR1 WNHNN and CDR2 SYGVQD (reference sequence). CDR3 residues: CASSESRPAVLHF. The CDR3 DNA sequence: TGCGCCAGCAGTGAATCGAGGCCAGCCGTCCTCCACTTT.

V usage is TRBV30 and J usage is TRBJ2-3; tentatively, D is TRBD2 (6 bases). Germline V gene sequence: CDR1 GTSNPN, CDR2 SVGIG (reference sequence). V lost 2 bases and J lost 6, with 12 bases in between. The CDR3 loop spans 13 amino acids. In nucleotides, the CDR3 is TGTGCCTGGAGTAGACGGGAGAAGGATACGCAGTATTTT. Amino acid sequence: CAWSRREKDTQYF.

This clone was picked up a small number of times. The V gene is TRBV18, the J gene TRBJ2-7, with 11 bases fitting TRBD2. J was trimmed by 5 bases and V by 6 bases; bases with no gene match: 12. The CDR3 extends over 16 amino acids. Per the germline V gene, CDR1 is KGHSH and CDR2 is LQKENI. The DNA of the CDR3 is TGTGCCAGCTCGTGGACTAGCGGGCCCAGTGGGGACGAGCAGTACTTC. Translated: CASSWTSGPSGDEQYF.

CDR3 nucleotides: TGTGCCAGCAGCCTCGGACTAGCGGGAGGCCGAACCCCAGATACGCAGTATTTT. This sequence encodes CASSLGLAGGRTPDTQYF. This chain links TRBV7-6 with TRBJ2-3; TRBD2 agrees at 14 bases. Germline V CDR1 and CDR2: SGHVS, FNYEAQ. This CDR3 comprises 18 residues. V lost 5 bases, J lost 4 bases, and 11 bases stayed unmatched.

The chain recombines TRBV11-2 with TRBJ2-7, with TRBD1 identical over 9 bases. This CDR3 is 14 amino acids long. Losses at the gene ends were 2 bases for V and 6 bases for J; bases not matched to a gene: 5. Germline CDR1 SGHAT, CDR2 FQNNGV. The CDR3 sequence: CASSLLQGAGEQYF. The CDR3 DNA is TGTGCCAGCAGCTTACTACAGGGGGCGGGCGAGCAGTACTTC.

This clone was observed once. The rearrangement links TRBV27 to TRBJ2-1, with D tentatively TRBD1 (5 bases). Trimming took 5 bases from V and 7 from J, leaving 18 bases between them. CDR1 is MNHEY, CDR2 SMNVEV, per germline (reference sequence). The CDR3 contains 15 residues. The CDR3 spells CASSVSWAGRNEQFF. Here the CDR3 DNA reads TGTGCCAGCAGTGTAAGTTGGGCAGGGCGAAATGAGCAGTTCTTC.

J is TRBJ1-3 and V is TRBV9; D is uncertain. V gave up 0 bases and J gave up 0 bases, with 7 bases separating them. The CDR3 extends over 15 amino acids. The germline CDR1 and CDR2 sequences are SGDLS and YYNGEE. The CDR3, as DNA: TGTGCCAGCAGCGTAGACATTAACTCTGGAAACACCATATATTTT. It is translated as CASSVDINSGNTIYF.

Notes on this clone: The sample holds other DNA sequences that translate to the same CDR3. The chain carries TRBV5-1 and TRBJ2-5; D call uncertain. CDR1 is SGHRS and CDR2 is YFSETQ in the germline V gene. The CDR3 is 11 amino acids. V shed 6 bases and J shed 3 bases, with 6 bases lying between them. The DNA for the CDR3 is TGCGCCAGCAAGAGCGAAGAGACCCAGTACTTC. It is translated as CASKSEETQYF. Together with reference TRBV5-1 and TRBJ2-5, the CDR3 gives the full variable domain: KAGVTQTPRYLIKTRGQQVTLSCSPISGHRSVSWYQQTPGQGLQFLFEYFSETQRNKGNFPGRFSGRQFSNSRSEMNVSTLELGDSALYLCASKSEETQYFGPGTRLLVL.

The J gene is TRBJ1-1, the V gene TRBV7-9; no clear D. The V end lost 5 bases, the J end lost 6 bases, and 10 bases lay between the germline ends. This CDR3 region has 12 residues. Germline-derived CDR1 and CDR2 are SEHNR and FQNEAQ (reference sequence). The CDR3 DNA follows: TGTGCCAGCAGCGCGGTGGTAGCTGAAGCTTTCTTT. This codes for CASSAVVAEAFF.

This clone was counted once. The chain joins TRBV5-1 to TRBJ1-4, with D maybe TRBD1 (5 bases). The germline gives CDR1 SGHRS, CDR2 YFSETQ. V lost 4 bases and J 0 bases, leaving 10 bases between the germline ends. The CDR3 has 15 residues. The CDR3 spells CASSHRQPTNEKLFF. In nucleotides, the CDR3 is TGCGCCAGCAGCCACAGACAGCCAACTAATGAAAAACTGTTTTTT.

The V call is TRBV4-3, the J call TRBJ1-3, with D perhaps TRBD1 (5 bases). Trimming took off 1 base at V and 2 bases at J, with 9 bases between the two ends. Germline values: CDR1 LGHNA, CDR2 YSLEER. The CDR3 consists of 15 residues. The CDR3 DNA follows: TGCGCCAGCAGCCAAGGGAAGGGGCCTGGAAACACCATATATTTT. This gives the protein CASSQGKGPGNTIYF.

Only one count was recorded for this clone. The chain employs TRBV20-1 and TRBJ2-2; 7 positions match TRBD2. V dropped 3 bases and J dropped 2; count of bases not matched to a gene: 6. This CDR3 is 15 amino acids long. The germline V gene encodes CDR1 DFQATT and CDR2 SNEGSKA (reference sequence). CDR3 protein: CSASGAGINTGELFF. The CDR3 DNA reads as TGCAGTGCTAGTGGAGCGGGGATTAACACCGGGGAGCTGTTTTTT.

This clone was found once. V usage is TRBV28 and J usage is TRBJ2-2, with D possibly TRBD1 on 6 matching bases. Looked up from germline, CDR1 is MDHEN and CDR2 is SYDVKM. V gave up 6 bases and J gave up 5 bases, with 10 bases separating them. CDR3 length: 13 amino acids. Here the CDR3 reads CASRTGYTGELFF. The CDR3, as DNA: TGTGCCAGCAGAACAGGGTATACCGGGGAGCTGTTTTTT.

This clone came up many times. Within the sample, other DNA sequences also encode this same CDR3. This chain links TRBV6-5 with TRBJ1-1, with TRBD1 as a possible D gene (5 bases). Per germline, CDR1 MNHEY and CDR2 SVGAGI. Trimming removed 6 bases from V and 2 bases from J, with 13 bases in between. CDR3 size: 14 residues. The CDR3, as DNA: TGTGCCAGCAGCCCCCTGACAGTTAACACTGAAGCTTTCTTT. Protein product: CASSPLTVNTEAFF.

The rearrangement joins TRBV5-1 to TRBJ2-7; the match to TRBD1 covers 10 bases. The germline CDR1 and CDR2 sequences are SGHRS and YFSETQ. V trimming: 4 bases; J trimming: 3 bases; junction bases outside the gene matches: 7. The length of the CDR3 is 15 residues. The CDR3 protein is CASSPPGTGVYEQYF. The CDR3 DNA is TGCGCCAGCAGCCCCCCGGGGACAGGGGTCTACGAGCAGTACTTC.

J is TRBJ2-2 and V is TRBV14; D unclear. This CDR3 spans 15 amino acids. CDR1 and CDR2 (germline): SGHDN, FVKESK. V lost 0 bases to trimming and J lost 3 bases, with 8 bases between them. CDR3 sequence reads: CASSQDVLDTGELFF. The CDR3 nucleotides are TGTGCCAGCAGCCAAGATGTACTGGACACCGGGGAGCTGTTTTTT.

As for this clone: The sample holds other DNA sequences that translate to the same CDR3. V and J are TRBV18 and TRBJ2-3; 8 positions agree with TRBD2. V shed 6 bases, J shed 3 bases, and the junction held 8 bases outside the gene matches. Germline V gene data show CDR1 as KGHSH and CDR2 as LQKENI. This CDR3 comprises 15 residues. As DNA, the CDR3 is TGTGCCAGCTCCCTTGGGCTAGCGGGTACAGATACGCAGTATTTT. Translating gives CASSLGLAGTDTQYF. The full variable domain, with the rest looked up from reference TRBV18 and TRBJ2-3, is NAGVMQNPRHLVRRRGQEARLRCSPMKGHSHVYWYRQLPEEGLKFMVYLQKENIIDESGMPKERFSAEFPKEGPSILRIQQVVRGDSAAYFCASSLGLAGTDTQYFGPGTRLTVL.

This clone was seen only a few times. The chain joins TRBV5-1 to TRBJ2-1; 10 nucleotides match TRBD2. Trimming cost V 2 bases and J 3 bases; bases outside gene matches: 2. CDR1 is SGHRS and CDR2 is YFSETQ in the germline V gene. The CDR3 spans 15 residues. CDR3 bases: TGCGCCAGCAGCTTAACTAGCGGGATCTACAATGAGCAGTTCTTC. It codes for CASSLTSGIYNEQFF.

The CDR3 loop reads CASSRGLGVFENTEAFF. CDR3 DNA sequence: TGTGCCAGCAGCAGGGGGCTAGGGGTCTTTGAGAACACTGAAGCTTTCTTT. J is TRBJ1-1 and V is TRBV5-6; 7 bases fit TRBD1. CDR3 length: 17 amino acids. In germline, CDR1 is SGHDT, CDR2 YYEEEE. After removal of 4 bases from V and 1 base from J, the junction contained 13 bases not matched to a gene.

The CDR3 is CASSSRGLRMNTEAFF. CDR3 sequence (DNA): TGTGCCAGCAGCTCCAGGGGGCTTCGGATGAACACTGAAGCTTTCTTT. This sequence joins TRBV7-9 and TRBJ1-1; the match to TRBD1 covers 8 bases. The CDR3 is made up of 16 amino acids. J lost 0 bases, V lost 4 bases, and 7 bases had no gene match. Germline V gives CDR1 SEHNR, CDR2 FQNEAQ (reference sequence). Together with reference TRBV7-9 and TRBJ1-1, the CDR3 gives the full variable domain: DTGVSQNPRHKITKRGQNVTFRCDPISEHNRLYWYRQTLGQGPEFLTYFQNEAQLEKSRLLSDRFSAERPKGSFSTLEIQRTEQGDSAMYLCASSSRGLRMNTEAFFGQGTRLTVV.

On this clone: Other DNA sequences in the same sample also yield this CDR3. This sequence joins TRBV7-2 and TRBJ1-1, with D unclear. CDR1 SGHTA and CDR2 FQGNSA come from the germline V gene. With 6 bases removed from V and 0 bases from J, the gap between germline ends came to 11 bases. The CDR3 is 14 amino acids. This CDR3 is CASSRRALNTEAFF. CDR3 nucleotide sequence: TGTGCCAGCAGTCGGAGGGCCTTGAACACTGAAGCTTTCTTT.

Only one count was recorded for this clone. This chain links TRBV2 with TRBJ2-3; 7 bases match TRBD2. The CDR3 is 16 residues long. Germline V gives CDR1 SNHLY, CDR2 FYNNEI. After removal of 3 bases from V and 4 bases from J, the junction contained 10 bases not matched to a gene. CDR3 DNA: TGTGCCAGCAGTGATCGACTAGCCGTTTACTCAGATACGCAGTATTTT. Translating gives CASSDRLAVYSDTQYF.

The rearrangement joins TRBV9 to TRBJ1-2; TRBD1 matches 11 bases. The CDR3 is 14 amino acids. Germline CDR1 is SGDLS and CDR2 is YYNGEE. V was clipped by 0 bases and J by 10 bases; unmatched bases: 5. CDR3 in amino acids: CASSVDWTGGSYTF. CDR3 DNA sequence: TGTGCCAGCAGCGTAGACTGGACAGGGGGCTCCTACACCTTC.

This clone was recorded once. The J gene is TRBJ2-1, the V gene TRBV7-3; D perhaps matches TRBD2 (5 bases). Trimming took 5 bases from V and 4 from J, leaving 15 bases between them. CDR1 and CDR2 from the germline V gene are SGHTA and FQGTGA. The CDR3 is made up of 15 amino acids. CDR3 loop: CASSTMVGDYNEQFF. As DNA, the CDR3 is TGTGCCAGCAGCACAATGGTCGGGGATTACAATGAGCAGTTCTTC.